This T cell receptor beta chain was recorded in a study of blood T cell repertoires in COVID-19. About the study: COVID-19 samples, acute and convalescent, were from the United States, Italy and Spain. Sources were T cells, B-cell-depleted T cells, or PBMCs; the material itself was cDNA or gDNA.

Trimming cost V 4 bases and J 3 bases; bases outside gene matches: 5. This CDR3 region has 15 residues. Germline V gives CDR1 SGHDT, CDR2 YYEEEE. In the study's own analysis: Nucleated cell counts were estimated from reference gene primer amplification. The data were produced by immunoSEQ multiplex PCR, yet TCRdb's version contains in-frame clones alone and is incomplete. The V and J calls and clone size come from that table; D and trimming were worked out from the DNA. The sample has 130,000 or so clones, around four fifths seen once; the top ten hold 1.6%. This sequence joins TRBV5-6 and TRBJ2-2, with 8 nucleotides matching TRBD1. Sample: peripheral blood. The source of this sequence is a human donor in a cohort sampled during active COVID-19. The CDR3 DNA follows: TGTGCCAGCAGCCCTGGACAGGGCTACACCGGGGAGCTGTTTTTT. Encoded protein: CASSPGQGYTGELFF.